This is a list of T cell receptor beta chains from one sample in a study of CD8 T cells in Susac syndrome. TCRdb ran MiXCR on the immunoSEQ multiplex PCR reads and lists one entry per CDR3 protein. The profile shows 240,000 or so distinct CDR3 sequences, 90% to 97% of them singletons. Sequenced material: CD4+ T cells from PBMCs. Receptors originate from a human donor with Susac syndrome. Each CDR3 is given with its conserved first and last residue. The D gene is left open where the match is weak. Where a row states a size, it is once, few, many or the class of an expanded clone; other rows omit it.

v_call,clone_size,d_call,j_call,cdr3_nt,cdr3_aa
TRBV20-1,.,.,TRBJ2-5,TGCAGTGCTAGAGCCCCATCATTCGGGAGTGGGGAGACCCAGTACTTC,CSARAPSFGSGETQYF
TRBV27,.,TRBD1,TRBJ1-2,TGTGCCAGCAGTCTAATACCCGGGACAGGGGGCTACACCTTC,CASSLIPGTGGYTF
TRBV4-1,.,.,TRBJ2-2,TGCGCCAGCAGCCAAGATGATTCCAGGGTCGAGAACACCGGGGAGCTGTTTTTT,CASSQDDSRVENTGELFF
TRBV20-1,.,TRBD1,TRBJ1-4,TGCAGTGCCACAGGGGGAGCGAATGAAAAACTGTTTTTT,CSATGGANEKLFF
TRBV20-1,.,TRBD2,TRBJ2-7,TGCAGTGCGCGGGTTGGCGGGAGGGCCTGGGAGCAGTACTTC,CSARVGGRAWEQYF
TRBV5-4,.,.,TRBJ2-6,TGTGCCAGCAGCCCTGCGGGACCTTCGGGCTCTGGGGCCAACGTCCTGACTTTC,CASSPAGPSGSGANVLTF
TRBV14,once,TRBD1,TRBJ1-4,TGTGCCAGCAGAAACAGGGGGCCTAGCGAAAAACTGTTTTTT,CASRNRGPSEKLFF
TRBV29-1,.,TRBD1,TRBJ2-1,TGCAGCGTTGGAGACAGGGGGCCCCTTGGTGAGCAGTTCTTC,CSVGDRGPLGEQFF
TRBV28,.,.,TRBJ1-2,TGTGCCACCATCTACCATTGGTCTAACTATGGCTACACCTTC,CATIYHWSNYGYTF
TRBV6-5,once,TRBD1,TRBJ2-7,TGTGCCAGCAGGTCTGACCGGGACAGGGGGCCTGAGCAGTACTTC,CASRSDRDRGPEQYF
TRBV29-1,.,.,TRBJ2-5,TGCAGCGTTCGGTTTCAAGAGACCCAGTACTTC,CSVRFQETQYF